Shown below are 15 T cell receptor beta chains from a single sample sequenced in a study of PD-L1 blockade in urothelial cancer. The method was immunoSEQ multiplex PCR; TCRdb's version includes in-frame clones alone and lacks a portion of them. The sample lists over 50,000 clones; 86% were seen once. Sequencing used PBMCs, obtained around atezolizumab (anti-PD-L1) treatment. The receptors were gathered from a man aged 50 or older with urothelial cancer.

The chain couples TRBV5-1 to TRBJ2-3; TRBD2 aligns across 9 bases. In germline, CDR1 is SGHRS, CDR2 YFSETQ. This CDR3 spans 16 amino acids. The J segment lost 6 bases and the V segment lost 3 bases, leaving 11 bases of the junction unmatched. The CDR3 DNA follows: TGCGCCAGCAGCTCGAAGACTAGCGGACTCGGGGATACGCAGTATTTT. It codes for CASSSKTSGLGDTQYF.

The chain links TRBV30 to TRBJ1-4; D is perhaps TRBD1 (5 bases). Germline-derived CDR1 and CDR2 are GTSNPN and SVGIG (reference sequence). V was clipped by 2 bases and J by 4 bases, with 11 bases between them. CDR3 length: 14 residues. The CDR3 coding sequence is TGTGCCTGGAGTAGGGTGGGGGGTAATGAAAAACTGTTTTTT. It specifies CAWSRVGGNEKLFF.

This clone was observed once. The V gene is TRBV25-1, the J gene TRBJ1-1; D possibly corresponds to TRBD1 (5 bases). CDR3 length: 13 residues. Germline V gene sequence: CDR1 MGHDK, CDR2 SYGVNS. The V end was cut by 5 bases, the J end by 1 base, with 8 bases between. The CDR3 DNA sequence: TGTGCCAGCAGTCAGGGCTCGAACACTGAAGCTTTCTTT. Residues: CASSQGSNTEAFF.

The chain is built from TRBV5-4 and TRBJ1-1; 9 bases are shared with TRBD1. The CDR3 runs 14 residues. The germline gives CDR1 SGHNT, CDR2 YYREEE (reference sequence). The V segment lost 4 bases and the J segment 1 base; nucleotides outside the gene matches: 2. The CDR3: CASSPGQGNTEAFF. In DNA, the CDR3 is TGTGCCAGCAGCCCGGGACAGGGGAACACTGAAGCTTTCTTT.

This clone appeared a single time. The chain employs TRBV27 and TRBJ2-7, with no clear D. Germline CDR1 and CDR2: MNHEY and SMNVEV (reference sequence). The CDR3 spans 14 residues. V was trimmed by 0 bases and J by 2 bases, leaving 8 bases between them. The CDR3 region is CASSLSGQAYEQYF. The CDR3, as DNA: TGTGCCAGCAGTTTATCGGGTCAGGCCTACGAGCAGTACTTC.

The rearrangement links TRBV5-1 to TRBJ2-3; a weak D match, TRBD2 (5 bases). V was trimmed by 3 bases and J by 1 base, leaving 18 bases between them. The CDR3 loop spans 17 amino acids. Per germline, CDR1 SGHRS and CDR2 YFSETQ. The CDR3 sequence: CASSWAVGESGTDTQYF. CDR3 bases: TGCGCCAGCAGCTGGGCAGTCGGGGAATCTGGCACAGATACGCAGTATTTT. Combining the CDR3 with reference TRBV5-1 and TRBJ2-3 gives the whole variable domain KAGVTQTPRYLIKTRGQQVTLSCSPISGHRSVSWYQQTPGQGLQFLFEYFSETQRNKGNFPGRFSGRQFSNSRSEMNVSTLELGDSALYLCASSWAVGESGTDTQYFGPGTRLTVL.

The chain combines TRBV7-8 with TRBJ2-4; 7 nucleotides match TRBD1. Germline V gene sequence: CDR1 SGHVS, CDR2 FQNEAQ. V trimming: 4 bases; J trimming: 4 bases; junction bases outside the gene matches: 4. This CDR3 is built from 14 residues. This chain's CDR3 is CASSSDRVKNIQYF. The CDR3 DNA reads TGTGCCAGCAGCTCCGACAGGGTAAAAAACATTCAGTACTTC.

This chain connects TRBV19 to TRBJ2-7; 10 nucleotides line up with TRBD2. V lost 4 bases, J lost 2 bases, and 2 bases stayed unmatched. The CDR3 loop spans 14 amino acids. Germline V CDR1 and CDR2: LNHDA, SQIVND (reference sequence). The CDR3 DNA is TGTGCCAGTAGTAAGCTAGCGGGGGCCTACGAGCAGTACTTC. Its translation is CASSKLAGAYEQYF.

The chain recombines TRBV4-2 with TRBJ2-7; D is perhaps TRBD2 (7 bases). The germline V and J ends were trimmed by 0 bases and 4 bases, with 16 bases remaining between them. The CDR3 totals 16 residues. CDR1 is LGHNA and CDR2 is YNFKEQ in the germline V gene. The CDR3 sequence: CASSQDFRGAMYEQYF. The CDR3 DNA sequence: TGTGCCAGCAGCCAAGATTTTCGGGGGGCTATGTACGAGCAGTACTTC.

J is TRBJ1-4 and V is TRBV7-9; D call uncertain. Between the trimmed V and J ends, which lost 3 bases and 3 bases, there was a span of 14 bases. Germline CDR1 SEHNR, CDR2 FQNEAQ (reference sequence). The CDR3 length is 16 residues. CDR3 DNA: TGTGCCAGCAGCTTTTTAACCGAACTGGCTAATGAAAAACTGTTTTTT. Translated, it gives CASSFLTELANEKLFF.

The V gene is TRBV10-3, the J gene TRBJ2-7; 16 bases match TRBD2. The CDR3 contains 16 residues. V trimming: 4 bases; J trimming: 6 bases; junction bases outside the gene matches: 6. CDR1 is ENHRY and CDR2 is SYGVKD in the germline V gene. The CDR3 DNA sequence: TGTGCCATCAGTGTGGGACTAGCGGGAGGGCCCGGCGAGCAGTACTTC. It yields the protein CAISVGLAGGPGEQYF.

The V and J genes are TRBV19 and TRBJ2-3, with 7 bases lining up with TRBD1. V lost 5 bases, J lost 2 bases, and 10 bases stayed unmatched. CDR1 and CDR2 from the germline V gene are LNHDA and SQIVND (reference sequence). CDR3 length: 16 residues. The CDR3 here is CASSYRDSVFTDTQYF. CDR3 sequence (DNA): TGTGCCAGTAGTTATAGGGACAGTGTATTCACAGATACGCAGTATTTT.

V usage is TRBV19 and J usage is TRBJ2-1; the match to TRBD2 covers 7 bases. The trim removed 10 bases at V and 5 bases at J, leaving 14 bases unmatched. The germline gives CDR1 LNHDA, CDR2 SQIVND (reference sequence). The CDR3 runs 15 residues. The CDR3 DNA reads TGTGCCACTGTTGGTTTGCGGGAGAATCACAATGAGCAGTTCTTC. This codes for CATVGLRENHNEQFF.

The chain couples TRBV19 to TRBJ2-3; 14 bases match TRBD2. Germline values: CDR1 LNHDA, CDR2 SQIVND (reference sequence). The CDR3 consists of 15 residues. With 5 bases clipped from V and 11 bases from J, the junction kept 9 bases outside the gene matches. CDR3: CASSPPGTSGRGQYF. In DNA form, the CDR3 reads TGTGCCAGTAGTCCCCCCGGGACTAGCGGGAGAGGGCAGTATTTT.

The gene calls are TRBV6-5 and TRBJ2-7, with D tentatively TRBD1 (6 bases). V was shortened by 0 bases and J by 2 bases, with 14 bases between the two germline ends. The CDR3 has 16 residues. Per germline, CDR1 MNHEY and CDR2 SVGAGI. The chain's CDR3 is CASSYSSGHAPYEQYF. The CDR3, as DNA: TGTGCCAGCAGTTACTCGTCGGGACACGCGCCCTACGAGCAGTACTTC.